This entry concerns a single TCR beta chain. No antigen is known for it. This sample stems from a study of T cell repertoires in cytomegalovirus infection. Study-level information: Both CMV infection and a matching HLA type were indicated by public TCR beta signatures.

TCRdb analysed the reads with MiXCR anew, one entry per CDR3 protein. Of approximately 990,000 distinct CDR3 sequences listed, approximately 30% are singletons. V gave up 5 bases and J gave up 5 bases, with 12 bases separating them. The germline gives CDR1 MNHEY, CDR2 SMNVEV (reference sequence). The CDR3 length is 13 residues. General study points: Summed frequency of public TCR beta families distinguished CMV carriers with the relevant HLA.

This chain links TRBV27 with TRBJ1-2; no definite D call. The receptor's source is a human donor in good health (CMV status not recorded). Some clones in this sample may be carry-over from other donors' samples. The sequenced sample was cultured CD8+ T cells from PBMCs, obtained from culture after CMV antigen stimulation. CDR3 in amino acids: CASSPKGVYGYTF. The CDR3 DNA sequence: TGTGCCAGCAGTCCAAAGGGAGTGTATGGCTACACCTTC.